These T cell receptor beta chains were read from a single sample in a study of blood T cell repertoires in COVID-19. Profiling relied on immunoSEQ multiplex PCR, and the TCRdb table lists in-frame clones only, not all of them. The sample includes some 430,000 clones, less than 95% seen only once; the top ten take 0.6%. What was sequenced was PBMCs or T cells enriched from blood (not recorded which). These receptors were taken from a man younger than 30 who had recovered from COVID-19. The CDR3 runs from the conserved cysteine through the conserved F or W. Each record gives: J gene, V gene, D gene, clone size, CDR3 protein, CDR3 DNA. D genes are given only for firm matches. Only some rows state a clone size, as once, few, many or a class for expanded clones.

>TRBJ1-5|TRBV7-9|TRBD1|NA
CASSLWDRDQPQHF
TGTGCCAGCAGCTTATGGGACAGGGATCAGCCCCAGCATTTT
>TRBJ1-3|TRBV29-1|TRBD1|NA
CSAVRGEGAEGNTIYF
TGCAGCGCGGTGAGGGGCGAGGGGGCGGAAGGAAACACCATATATTTT
>TRBJ1-3|TRBV4-1|NA|NA
CASSQDNSDSGNTIYF
TGCGCCAGCAGCCAAGATAACAGTGACTCTGGAAACACCATATATTTT
>TRBJ2-7|TRBV18|TRBD2|NA
CASSLLQTSGGGVEQYF
TGTGCCAGCTCACTCCTCCAAACTAGCGGCGGAGGGGTCGAGCAGTACTTC
>TRBJ1-6|TRBV28|NA|NA
CASSLGGSSPLHF
TGTGCCAGCAGTTTGGGTGGGAGTTCACCCCTCCACTTT
>TRBJ1-1|TRBV6-5|TRBD1|NA
CASSYLGQGTEAFF
TGTGCCAGCAGTTACTTGGGACAGGGCACTGAAGCTTTCTTT
>TRBJ2-1|TRBV7-9|NA|NA
CASSSPSSYNEQFF
TGTGCCAGCAGCTCTCCCAGCTCCTACAATGAGCAGTTCTTC
>TRBJ2-3|TRBV28|TRBD2|NA
CASSVRLAGFTDTQYF
TGTGCCAGCAGCGTAAGACTAGCGGGTTTCACAGATACGCAGTATTTT
>TRBJ1-2|TRBV5-4|TRBD1|NA
CASREGGGYGYTF
TGTGCCAGCAGGGAAGGGGGCGGCTATGGCTACACCTTC
>TRBJ2-3|TRBV5-1|NA|NA
CASSFGLIEDTQYF
TGCGCCAGCAGCTTTGGACTTATAGAAGATACGCAGTATTTT
>TRBJ1-1|TRBV27|NA|NA
CASSLSGQTNTEAFF
TGTGCCAGCAGTTTATCTGGGCAGACGAACACTGAAGCTTTCTTT
>TRBJ1-1|TRBV5-1|NA|NA
CASSPNRRTEAFF
TGCGCCAGCAGCCCCAATCGGAGGACTGAAGCTTTCTTT
>TRBJ2-2|TRBV18|TRBD2|NA
CASSPPSGGPAGELFF
TGTGCCAGCTCACCACCGTCGGGGGGGCCGGCCGGGGAGCTGTTTTTT
>TRBJ1-1|TRBV12-3/TRBV12-4|NA|NA
CASSLVVTEAFF
TGTGCCAGCAGTTTAGTAGTCACTGAAGCTTTCTTT
>TRBJ1-2|TRBV28|NA|once
CASRLFRTFQSGYTF
TGTGCCAGCAGGTTGTTTCGGACATTTCAGTCTGGCTACACCTTC
>TRBJ1-5|TRBV14|NA|NA
CASSHSRGPQHF
TGTGCCAGCAGCCACTCACGGGGGCCCCAGCATTTT
>TRBJ1-5|TRBV19|NA|NA
CASAESGGWGQPQHF
TGTGCCAGTGCGGAATCGGGGGGATGGGGTCAGCCCCAGCATTTT
>TRBJ2-1|TRBV27|NA|NA
CASSPVRSPYNEQFF
TGTGCCAGCAGCCCCGTGAGGAGTCCCTACAATGAGCAGTTCTTC
>TRBJ2-1|TRBV28|TRBD2|NA
CASSLSIPGLAEFFAYNEQFF
TGTGCCAGCAGTTTAAGCATCCCGGGACTAGCGGAGTTCTTCGCCTACAATGAGCAGTTCTTC
>TRBJ1-2|TRBV29-1|NA|NA
CSVEDWAQGWGHGYTF
TGCAGCGTTGAAGATTGGGCCCAGGGGTGGGGTCATGGCTACACCTTC
>TRBJ1-1|TRBV7-9|NA|NA
CASSLAGEAFF
TGTGCCAGCAGCTTAGCCGGTGAAGCTTTCTTT
>TRBJ2-2|TRBV11-2|TRBD2|NA
CASSLELAGGPGELFF
TGTGCCAGCAGCTTGGAACTAGCGGGAGGGCCCGGGGAGCTGTTTTTT
>TRBJ1-2|TRBV12-3/TRBV12-4|NA|once
CASSYQGGYTF
TGTGCCAGCAGTTACCAGGGCGGCTACACCTTC
>TRBJ1-3|TRBV10-3|NA|NA
CAIRGVGSSSGNTIYF
TGTGCCATCAGGGGCGTAGGTTCCTCCTCTGGAAACACCATATATTTT
>TRBJ1-1|TRBV5-6|NA|NA
CASSRVTTEAFF
TGTGCCAGCAGCCGGGTGACCACTGAAGCTTTCTTT
>TRBJ1-1|TRBV3-1/TRBV3-2|NA|once
CASSPVQGNTEAFF
TGTGCCAGCAGCCCCGTACAGGGAAACACTGAAGCTTTCTTT
>TRBJ1-1|TRBV2|TRBD1|NA
CASSAYRGDTEAFF
TGTGCCAGCAGTGCGTACAGGGGGGACACTGAAGCTTTCTTT
>TRBJ2-5|TRBV13|NA|once
CASSRGWDSRQETQYF
TGTGCCAGCAGCAGAGGGTGGGACTCCCGACAAGAGACCCAGTACTTC
>TRBJ1-2|TRBV5-1|NA|NA
CASSLPRLGGLDGYTF
TGCGCCAGCAGCCTCCCCCGCCTGGGAGGCCTTGATGGCTACACCTTC
>TRBJ2-1|TRBV11-1|TRBD1|NA
CASSSRDSGDEQFF
TGTGCCAGCAGCTCACGGGACAGTGGTGATGAGCAGTTCTTC
>TRBJ2-7|TRBV2|TRBD1|NA
CASNAPGQGFFEQYF
TGTGCCAGCAATGCTCCGGGACAGGGGTTCTTCGAGCAGTACTTC
>TRBJ1-1|TRBV29-1|NA|NA
CSVEGQGNTEAFF
TGCAGCGTTGAAGGCCAGGGGAACACTGAAGCTTTCTTT
>TRBJ2-7|TRBV2|TRBD1|NA
CASSAGQGGLYEQYF
TGTGCCAGCAGTGCGGGACAGGGAGGCCTCTACGAGCAGTACTTC
>TRBJ2-1|TRBV7-9|TRBD2|NA
CASSWLAGGYNEQFF
TGTGCCAGCAGCTGGCTAGCGGGGGGATACAATGAGCAGTTCTTC
>TRBJ2-1|TRBV5-1|TRBD2|NA
CASSWKTSGRPNPSYNEQFF
TGCGCCAGCAGCTGGAAGACTAGCGGGAGGCCCAACCCTTCCTACAATGAGCAGTTCTTC
>TRBJ1-2|TRBV5-1|TRBD1|NA
CASSPDRGGYTF
TGCGCCAGCAGCCCCGACAGGGGCGGCTACACCTTC
>TRBJ1-5|TRBV19|TRBD1|NA
CASSQGGGVSNQPQHF
TGTGCCAGTAGTCAAGGAGGGGGCGTAAGCAATCAGCCCCAGCATTTT
>TRBJ2-2|TRBV18|TRBD2|NA
CASSPSLAGGTGELFF
TGTGCCAGCTCACCAAGCCTAGCGGGAGGCACCGGGGAGCTGTTTTTT
>TRBJ2-3|TRBV7-2|NA|NA
CASSPRLDTQYF
TGTGCCAGCAGCCCCCGACTAGATACGCAGTATTTT
>TRBJ1-1|TRBV4-1|NA|NA
CASSQVGANTEAFF
TGCGCCAGCAGCCAAGTAGGAGCGAACACTGAAGCTTTCTTT
>TRBJ1-2|TRBV9|TRBD1|NA
CASSVARTGGYGYTF
TGTGCCAGCAGCGTAGCCAGGACAGGGGGCTACGGCTACACCTTC
>TRBJ1-4|TRBV27|NA|NA
CASRTWGATNEKLFF
TGTGCCAGCAGGACCTGGGGAGCAACTAATGAAAAACTGTTTTTT
>TRBJ1-5|TRBV11-2|NA|NA
CASSFQEGPQHF
TGTGCCAGCAGCTTCCAGGAGGGGCCCCAGCATTTT
>TRBJ2-7|TRBV28|TRBD1|NA
CASRAGTDFYEQYF
TGTGCCAGCAGAGCCGGGACAGACTTTTACGAGCAGTACTTC
>TRBJ1-1|TRBV30|TRBD1|NA
CAWKGCWFFDRGNTEAFF
TGTGCCTGGAAGGGTTGCTGGTTTTTCGACAGGGGTAACACTGAAGCTTTCTTT